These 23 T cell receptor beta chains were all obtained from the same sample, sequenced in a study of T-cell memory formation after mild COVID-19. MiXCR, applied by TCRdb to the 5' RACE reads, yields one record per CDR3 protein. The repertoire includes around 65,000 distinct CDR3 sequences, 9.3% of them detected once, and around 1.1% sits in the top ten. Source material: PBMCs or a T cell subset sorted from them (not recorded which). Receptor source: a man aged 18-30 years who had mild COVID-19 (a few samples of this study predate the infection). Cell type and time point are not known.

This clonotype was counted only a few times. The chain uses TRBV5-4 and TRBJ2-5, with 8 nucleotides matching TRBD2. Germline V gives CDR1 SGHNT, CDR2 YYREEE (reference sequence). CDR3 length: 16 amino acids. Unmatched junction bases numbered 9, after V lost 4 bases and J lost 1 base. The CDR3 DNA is TGTGCCAGCAGCCGGGATCTGCGGGGGGCCCAAGAGACCCAGTACTTC. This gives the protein CASSRDLRGAQETQYF.

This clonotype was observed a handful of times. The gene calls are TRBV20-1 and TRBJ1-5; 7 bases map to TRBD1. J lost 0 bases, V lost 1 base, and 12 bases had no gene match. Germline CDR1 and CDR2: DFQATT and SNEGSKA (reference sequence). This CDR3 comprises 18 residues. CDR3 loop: CSARVGGRGHLSNQPQHF. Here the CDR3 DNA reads TGCAGTGCTAGAGTGGGAGGGAGGGGGCACCTTAGCAATCAGCCCCAGCATTTT.

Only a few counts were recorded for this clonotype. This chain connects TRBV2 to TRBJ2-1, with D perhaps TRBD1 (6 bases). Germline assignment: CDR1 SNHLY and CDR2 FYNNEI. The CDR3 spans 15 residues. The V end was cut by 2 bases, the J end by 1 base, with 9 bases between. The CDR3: CASSETGYSYNEQFF. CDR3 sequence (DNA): TGTGCCAGCAGTGAAACAGGGTATTCCTACAATGAGCAGTTCTTC.

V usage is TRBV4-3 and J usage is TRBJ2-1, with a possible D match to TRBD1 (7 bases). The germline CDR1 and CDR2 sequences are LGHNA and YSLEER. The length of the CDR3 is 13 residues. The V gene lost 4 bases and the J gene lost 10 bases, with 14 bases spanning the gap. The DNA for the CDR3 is TGCGCCAGCAGCCCTGGAGGGGGCAGCGAGCAGTTCTTC. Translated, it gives CASSPGGGSEQFF.

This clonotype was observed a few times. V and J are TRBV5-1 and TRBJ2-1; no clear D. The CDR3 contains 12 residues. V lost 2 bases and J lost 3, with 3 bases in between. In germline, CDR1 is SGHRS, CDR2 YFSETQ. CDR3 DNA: TGCGCCAGCAGCTTAATCTACAATGAGCAGTTCTTC. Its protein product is CASSLIYNEQFF.

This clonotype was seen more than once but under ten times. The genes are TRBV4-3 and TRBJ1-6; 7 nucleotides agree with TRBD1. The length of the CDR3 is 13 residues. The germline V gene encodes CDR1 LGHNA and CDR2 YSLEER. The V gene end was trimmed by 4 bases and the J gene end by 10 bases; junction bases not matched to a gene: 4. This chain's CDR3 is CASSRDRKSPLHF. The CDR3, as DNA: TGCGCCAGCAGCCGGGACAGAAAATCACCCCTCCACTTT.

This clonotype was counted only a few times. CDR3 sequence (DNA): TGCGCCAGCAGCTTACCTAGCGGGGGGCTTGAGGGGCAAGAGACCCAGTACTTC. Residues: CASSLPSGGLEGQETQYF. J is TRBJ2-5 and V is TRBV5-1, with 11 nucleotides matching TRBD2. After removal of 2 bases from V and 2 bases from J, the junction contained 11 bases not matched to a gene. The V gene's germline CDR1 is SGHRS and CDR2 YFSETQ. There are 18 residues in the CDR3. The full variable domain, in which reference TRBV5-1 and TRBJ2-5 provide the parts outside the CDR3, is KAGVTQTPRYLIKTRGQQVTLSCSPISGHRSVSWYQQTPGQGLQFLFEYFSETQRNKGNFPGRFSGRQFSNSRSEMNVSTLELGDSALYLCASSLPSGGLEGQETQYFGPGTRLLVL.

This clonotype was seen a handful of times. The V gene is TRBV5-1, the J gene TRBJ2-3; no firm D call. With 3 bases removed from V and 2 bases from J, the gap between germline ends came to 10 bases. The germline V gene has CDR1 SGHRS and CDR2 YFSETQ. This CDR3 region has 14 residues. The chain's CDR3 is CASSSFSDTDTQYF. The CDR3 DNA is TGCGCCAGCAGCTCCTTTTCGGACACAGATACGCAGTATTTT.

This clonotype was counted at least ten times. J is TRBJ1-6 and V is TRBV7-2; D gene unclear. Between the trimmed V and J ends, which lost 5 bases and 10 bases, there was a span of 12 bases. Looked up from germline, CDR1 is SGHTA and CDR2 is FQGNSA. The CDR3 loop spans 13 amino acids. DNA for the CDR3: TGTGCCAGCAGCGAATATGCGGGCTCACCCCTCCACTTT. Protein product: CASSEYAGSPLHF.

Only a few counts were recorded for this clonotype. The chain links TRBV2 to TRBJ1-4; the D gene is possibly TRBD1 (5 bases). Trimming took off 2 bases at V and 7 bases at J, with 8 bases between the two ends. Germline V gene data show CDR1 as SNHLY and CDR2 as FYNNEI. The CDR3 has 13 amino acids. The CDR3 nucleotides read TGTGCCAGCAGTGAAAGGACACGTGAAAAACTGTTTTTT. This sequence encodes CASSERTREKLFF.

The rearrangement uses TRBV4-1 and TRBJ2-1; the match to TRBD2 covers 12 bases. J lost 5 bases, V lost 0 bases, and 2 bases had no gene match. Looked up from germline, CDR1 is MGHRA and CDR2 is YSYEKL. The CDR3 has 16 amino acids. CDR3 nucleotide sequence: TGCGCCAGCAGCCAAGACCTAGCGGGGGGGAACAATGAGCAGTTCTTC. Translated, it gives CASSQDLAGGNNEQFF.

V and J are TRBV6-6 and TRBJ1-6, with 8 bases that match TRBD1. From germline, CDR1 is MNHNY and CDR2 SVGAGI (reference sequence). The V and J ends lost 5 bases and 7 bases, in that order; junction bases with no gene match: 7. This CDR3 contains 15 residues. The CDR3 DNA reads TGTGCCAGCAGTCAAGACAGGGGAATCAATTCACCCCTCCACTTT. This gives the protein CASSQDRGINSPLHF.

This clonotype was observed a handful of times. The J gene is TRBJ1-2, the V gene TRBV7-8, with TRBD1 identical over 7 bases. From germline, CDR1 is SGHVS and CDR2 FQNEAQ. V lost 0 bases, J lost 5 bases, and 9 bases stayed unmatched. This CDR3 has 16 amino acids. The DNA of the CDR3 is TGTGCCAGCAGCTTAGCGGGAACAGGGGATCGATATGGCTACACCTTC. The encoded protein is CASSLAGTGDRYGYTF.

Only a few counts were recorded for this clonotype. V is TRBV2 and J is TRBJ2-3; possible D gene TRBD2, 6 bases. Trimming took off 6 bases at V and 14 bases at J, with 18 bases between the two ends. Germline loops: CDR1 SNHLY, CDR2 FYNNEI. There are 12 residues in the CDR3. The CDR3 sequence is CASRDYPGLPYF. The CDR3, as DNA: TGTGCCAGCAGAGACTACCCGGGACTTCCGTATTTT. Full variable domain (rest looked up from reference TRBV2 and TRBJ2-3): EPEVTQTPSHQVTQMGQEVILRCVPISNHLYFYWYRQILGQKVEFLVSFYNNEISEKSEIFDDQFSVERPDGSNFTLKIRSTKLEDSAMYFCASRDYPGLPYFGPGTRLTVL.

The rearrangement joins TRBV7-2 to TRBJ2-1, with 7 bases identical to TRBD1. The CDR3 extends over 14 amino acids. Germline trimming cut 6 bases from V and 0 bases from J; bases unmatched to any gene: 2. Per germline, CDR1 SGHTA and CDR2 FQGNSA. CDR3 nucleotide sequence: TGTGCCAGCAGGACAGGGAGCTCCTACAATGAGCAGTTCTTC. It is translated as CASRTGSSYNEQFF.

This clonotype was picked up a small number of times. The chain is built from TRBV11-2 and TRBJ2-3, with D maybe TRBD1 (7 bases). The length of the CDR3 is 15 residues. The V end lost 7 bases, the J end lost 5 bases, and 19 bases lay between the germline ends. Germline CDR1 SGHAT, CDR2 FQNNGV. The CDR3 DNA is TGTGCCAGCAACCACAGGGGTCCCGGGGGAGATACGCAGTATTTT. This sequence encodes CASNHRGPGGDTQYF.

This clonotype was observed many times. CDR3 residues: CASSSEGANTGELFF. The CDR3 DNA reads TGCGCCAGCAGCTCAGAGGGCGCGAACACCGGGGAGCTGTTTTTT. The chain joins TRBV5-1 to TRBJ2-2; possible D gene TRBD2, 5 bases. Trimming took 3 bases from V and 0 from J, leaving 9 bases between them. Looked up from germline, CDR1 is SGHRS and CDR2 is YFSETQ. CDR3 length: 15 amino acids.

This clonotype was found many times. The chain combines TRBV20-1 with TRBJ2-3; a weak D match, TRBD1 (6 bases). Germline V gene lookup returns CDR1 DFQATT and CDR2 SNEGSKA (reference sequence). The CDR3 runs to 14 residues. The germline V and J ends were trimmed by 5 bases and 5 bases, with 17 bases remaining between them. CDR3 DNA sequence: TGCAGTGCTCTCCAGGGGATCGTCGTAGATACGCAGTATTTT. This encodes CSALQGIVVDTQYF.

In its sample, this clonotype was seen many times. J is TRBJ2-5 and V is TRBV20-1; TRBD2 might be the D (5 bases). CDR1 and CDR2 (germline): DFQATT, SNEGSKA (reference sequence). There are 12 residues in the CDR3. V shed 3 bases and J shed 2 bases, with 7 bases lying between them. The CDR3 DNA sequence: TGCAGTGCTAGCAGCGGACAAGAGACCCAGTACTTC. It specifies CSASSGQETQYF.

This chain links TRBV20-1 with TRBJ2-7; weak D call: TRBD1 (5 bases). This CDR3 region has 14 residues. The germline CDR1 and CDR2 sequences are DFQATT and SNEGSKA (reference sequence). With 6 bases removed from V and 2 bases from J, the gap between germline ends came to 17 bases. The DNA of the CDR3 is TGCAGTGCCAGGGCCCCGGACGGAACCTACGAGCAGTACGTC. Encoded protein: CSARAPDGTYEQYV.

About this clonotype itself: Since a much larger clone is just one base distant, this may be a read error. The CDR3 sequence is CATSRGDSGGAFDTQNF. Written as DNA, the CDR3 is TGTGCCACCAGCAGAGGAGATAGCGGGGGGGCTTTCGATACGCAGAATTTT. This chain connects TRBV15 to TRBJ2-3; 11 bases fit TRBD2. Germline V gene lookup returns CDR1 LNHNV and CDR2 YYDKDF (reference sequence). CDR3 size: 17 residues.

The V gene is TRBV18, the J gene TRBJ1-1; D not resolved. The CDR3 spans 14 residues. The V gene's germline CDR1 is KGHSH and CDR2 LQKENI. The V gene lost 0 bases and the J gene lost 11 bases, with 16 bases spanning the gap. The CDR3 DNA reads TGTGCCAGCTCACCACCGGTTGGGGAGGTTGGGGCTTTCTTT. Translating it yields CASSPPVGEVGAFF. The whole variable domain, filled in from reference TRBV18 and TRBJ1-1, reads NAGVMQNPRHLVRRRGQEARLRCSPMKGHSHVYWYRQLPEEGLKFMVYLQKENIIDESGMPKERFSAEFPKEGPSILRIQQVVRGDSAAYFCASSPPVGEVGAFFGQGTRLTVV.

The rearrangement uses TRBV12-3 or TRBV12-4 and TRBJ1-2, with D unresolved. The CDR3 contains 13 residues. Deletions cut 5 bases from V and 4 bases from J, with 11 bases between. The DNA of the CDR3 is TGTGCCAGCAGTGCCGCGGACGGCTATGGCTACACCTTC. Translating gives CASSAADGYGYTF.